The 19 T cell receptor beta chains given below trace back to one sample, sequenced in a study of post-analysis software for immune sequencing data. General observations from the study: The study found TRBV5-6, TRBV5-1 and TRBV20-1 among five or six TRBV segments more frequent in patients than controls.

Unique molecular identifiers featured in each of the TCR beta cDNA libraries. TCRdb re-called the PCR reads through MiXCR, storing one row per CDR3 protein. The sample carries hundreds of thousands of distinct CDR3 sequences, 30% recorded once. The antigens of these receptors remain unknown. Sequenced sample: blood. The receptors here all came from a girl aged 10 to 17 with multiple sclerosis.

This sequence joins TRBV20-1 and TRBJ1-6; 8 bases map to TRBD1. The V gene end was trimmed by 1 base and the J gene end by 10 bases; junction bases not matched to a gene: 18. CDR3 length: 18 residues. Germline assignment: CDR1 DFQATT and CDR2 SNEGSKA (reference sequence). CDR3 protein: CSARALQGAYKGGSPLHF. CDR3 bases: TGCAGTGCTAGAGCCCTTCAGGGGGCGTATAAGGGTGGGTCACCCCTCCACTTT.

The sample holds a few counts of this clonotype. For the CDR3, the DNA is TGTGCCAGCTCACCACCGACTAGCGGAAACACCGGGGAGCTGTTTTTT. This codes for CASSPPTSGNTGELFF. The V and J genes are TRBV18 and TRBJ2-2; 9 nucleotides align to TRBD2. V shed 0 bases, J shed 2 bases, and the junction held 1 base outside the gene matches. Germline V gene lookup returns CDR1 KGHSH and CDR2 LQKENI. CDR3 length: 16 residues.

This clonotype was seen only a few times. This chain uses TRBV10-3 with TRBJ1-2; 8 nucleotides match TRBD1. The junction had 7 bases not matched to a gene; V was cut back by 6 bases and J by 7 bases. Looked up from germline, CDR1 is ENHRY and CDR2 is SYGVKD. This CDR3 is built from 13 residues. The CDR3 DNA sequence: TGTGCCATCAGGGGCCAGGGGGCCGGTGGCTACACCTTC. Encoded protein: CAIRGQGAGGYTF.

The gene calls are TRBV14 and TRBJ2-1; the match to TRBD2 covers 7 bases. J was trimmed by 3 bases and V by 0 bases; bases with no gene match: 8. The CDR3 runs to 17 residues. Germline V lookup: CDR1 SGHDN, CDR2 FVKESK. The CDR3 sequence is CASSQDQGLEIYNEQFF. The CDR3 region has the DNA TGTGCCAGCAGCCAAGATCAAGGACTAGAAATCTACAATGAGCAGTTCTTC.

In the case of this clonotype: Since the CDR3 does not end with the conserved phenylalanine or tryptophan, this likely comes from a read error. The chain joins TRBV20-1 to TRBJ2-5; D possibly uses TRBD1 or TRBD2 (5 bases each). Per germline, CDR1 DFQATT and CDR2 SNEGSKA (reference sequence). CDR3 length: 15 amino acids. V lost 2 bases and J lost 3, with 16 bases in between. The CDR3: CSARFSGGPKETQYL. CDR3 nucleotide sequence: TGCAGTGCTAGATTTAGTGGGGGACCGAAAGAGACCCAGTACTTA.

The CDR3 loop is CASSFTSGINEQYF. The CDR3 coding sequence is TGTGCCAGCAGCTTTACTAGCGGTATCAATGAGCAGTACTTC. The chain is built from TRBV7-2 and TRBJ2-5; 8 bases align to TRBD2. The germline CDR1 and CDR2 sequences are SGHTA and FQGNSA. The CDR3 is made up of 14 amino acids. With V trimmed by 3 bases and J by 11 bases, 11 bases remained unmatched.

There are a few counts of this clonotype. The chain employs TRBV6-5 and TRBJ2-1; TRBD1 or TRBD2 may be the D gene (5 bases each). CDR1 is MNHEY and CDR2 is SVGAGI in the germline V gene. CDR3 length: 15 residues. Trimming removed 4 bases at V and 7 bases at J, with 17 bases between. The CDR3 region is CASSSSGTARNEQFF. The CDR3, as DNA: TGTGCCAGCAGTTCTTCCGGGACCGCGAGGAATGAGCAGTTCTTC.

This clonotype has more than one count but fewer than ten. V and J are TRBV29-1 and TRBJ2-3; TRBD2 agrees at 11 bases. The CDR3 extends over 17 amino acids. Per the germline V gene, CDR1 is SQVTM and CDR2 is ANQGSEA. With V trimmed by 5 bases and J by 0 bases, 10 bases remained unmatched. As DNA, the CDR3 is TGCAGCGTTCGTACTAGCGGGGGCATCTCTAGCACAGATACGCAGTATTTT. This codes for CSVRTSGGISSTDTQYF.

The gene calls are TRBV20-1 and TRBJ1-6; D is unresolved. Germline V gives CDR1 DFQATT, CDR2 SNEGSKA (reference sequence). Trimming stripped 6 bases from V and 11 bases from J, with 11 bases between. The CDR3 is 11 residues long. The CDR3: CSARGPTPLHF. The CDR3 DNA is TGCAGTGCCCGCGGCCCCACACCCCTCCACTTT.

This chain uses TRBV7-2 with TRBJ2-7; D gene ambiguous. Looked up from germline, CDR1 is SGHTA and CDR2 is FQGNSA. This CDR3 spans 13 amino acids. Trimming removed 5 bases at V and 3 bases at J, with 11 bases between. The DNA of the CDR3 is TGTGCCAGCAGCCCCTGGACGGGCTACGAGCAGTACTTC. The encoded protein is CASSPWTGYEQYF.

This clonotype has at least ten counts. The chain couples TRBV29-1 to TRBJ2-7, with D uncertain. The CDR3 totals 12 residues. The germline V and J ends were trimmed by 4 bases and 0 bases, with 7 bases remaining between them. The germline CDR1 and CDR2 sequences are SQVTM and ANQGSEA. The CDR3 loop is CSVVGSSYEQYF. The CDR3 nucleotides read TGCAGCGTTGTGGGCAGCTCCTACGAGCAGTACTTC.

In its sample, this clonotype was seen a few times. The gene calls are TRBV20-1 and TRBJ2-5; 13 bases align to TRBD2. In germline, CDR1 is DFQATT, CDR2 SNEGSKA (reference sequence). V trimming: 6 bases; J trimming: 2 bases; junction bases outside the gene matches: 6. CDR3 length: 15 residues. CDR3 nucleotides: TGCAGTGCGCGGACTAGCGGGGGACCACAAGAGACCCAGTACTTC. It specifies CSARTSGGPQETQYF.

This clonotype has a handful of counts. V is TRBV7-8 and J is TRBJ2-1; possible D gene TRBD2, 5 bases. Germline V lookup: CDR1 SGHVS, CDR2 FQNEAQ. Trimming pared 5 bases from V and 6 bases from J, leaving 14 bases between. The CDR3 contains 14 residues. In DNA, the CDR3 is TGTGCCAGCAGCCCAAGATCCAGCGGCAATGAGCAGTTCTTC. It codes for CASSPRSSGNEQFF. Supplemented by reference TRBV7-8 and TRBJ2-1, the full variable domain reads GAGVSQSPRYKVAKRGQDVALRCDPISGHVSLFWYQQALGQGPEFLTYFQNEAQLDKSGLPSDRFFAERPEGSVSTLKIQRTQQEDSAVYLCASSPRSSGNEQFFGPGTRLTVL.

The chain combines TRBV16 with TRBJ1-4, with unresolved D. The CDR3 is 14 residues long. Germline values: CDR1 KGHSY, CDR2 FQNENV. V was clipped by 0 bases and J by 4 bases, with 6 bases between them. This CDR3 is CASSQSTGNEKLFF. The CDR3 nucleotides read TGTGCCAGCAGCCAATCGACGGGTAATGAAAAACTGTTTTTT. The full variable domain, with the rest looked up from reference TRBV16 and TRBJ1-4, is GEEVAQTPKHLVRGEGQKAKLYCAPIKGHSYVFWYQQVLKNEFKFLISFQNENVFDETGMPKERFSAKCLPNSPCSLEIQATKLEDSAVYFCASSQSTGNEKLFFGSGTQLSVL.

This clonotype has a handful of counts. The chain couples TRBV29-1 to TRBJ2-3, with D maybe TRBD2 (5 bases). Germline loops: CDR1 SQVTM, CDR2 ANQGSEA. The ends were cut back, 7 bases at V and 6 bases at J, with 20 bases in the middle. CDR3 length equals 14 residues. CDR3 region: CSGRLWAEKDTQYF. CDR3 bases: TGCAGCGGGAGGCTTTGGGCAGAGAAGGATACGCAGTATTTT.

This clonotype was observed many times. The chain employs TRBV7-2 and TRBJ2-7, with 12 bases identical to TRBD2. Per germline, CDR1 SGHTA and CDR2 FQGNSA. V dropped 5 bases and J dropped 0; count of bases not matched to a gene: 2. There are 15 residues in the CDR3. CDR3 in DNA: TGTGCCAGCAGCCAGACTAGCGGGAGCTCCTACGAGCAGTACTTC. Protein: CASSQTSGSSYEQYF.

This chain links TRBV27 with TRBJ1-6, with a weak D call TRBD1 (6 bases). V was clipped by 8 bases and J by 6 bases, with 11 bases between them. The CDR3 length is 13 residues. Germline V lookup: CDR1 MNHEY, CDR2 SMNVEV (reference sequence). The CDR3 bases are TGTGCCAGCCGGACAGCGTTTAATTCACCCCTCCACTTT. Protein sequence: CASRTAFNSPLHF.

The V and J genes are TRBV10-3 and TRBJ2-3, with D tentatively TRBD1 or TRBD2 (5 bases each). The CDR3 consists of 16 residues. Trimming stripped 5 bases from V and 3 bases from J, with 18 bases between. Germline V lookup: CDR1 ENHRY, CDR2 SYGVKD. The CDR3 nucleotides read TGTGCCATCAGTCCAACCGGGACCAGCGGAACAGATACGCAGTATTTT. Translating gives CAISPTGTSGTDTQYF.

This chain joins TRBV24-1 and TRBJ2-7; maybe TRBD1 (5 bases). V lost 3 bases, J lost 0 bases, and 11 bases lay in between. The CDR3 runs 15 residues. Germline CDR1 is KGHDR and CDR2 is SFDVKD. The CDR3 DNA reads TGTGCCACCAGTGATGGGGCCTGGCCCTCCTACGAGCAGTACTTC. Amino acids: CATSDGAWPSYEQYF.